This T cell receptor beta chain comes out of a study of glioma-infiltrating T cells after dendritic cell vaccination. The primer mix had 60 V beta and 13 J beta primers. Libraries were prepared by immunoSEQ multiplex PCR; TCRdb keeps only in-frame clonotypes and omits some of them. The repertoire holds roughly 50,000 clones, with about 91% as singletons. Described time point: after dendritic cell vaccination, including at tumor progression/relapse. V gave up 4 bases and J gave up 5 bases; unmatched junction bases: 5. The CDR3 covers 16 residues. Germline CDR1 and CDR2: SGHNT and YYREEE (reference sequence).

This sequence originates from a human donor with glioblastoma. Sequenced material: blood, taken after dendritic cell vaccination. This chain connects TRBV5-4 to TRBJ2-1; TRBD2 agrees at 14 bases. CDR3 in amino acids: CASSLGLAGGNNEQFF. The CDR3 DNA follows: TGTGCCAGCAGCCTTGGACTAGCGGGAGGTAACAATGAGCAGTTCTTC.